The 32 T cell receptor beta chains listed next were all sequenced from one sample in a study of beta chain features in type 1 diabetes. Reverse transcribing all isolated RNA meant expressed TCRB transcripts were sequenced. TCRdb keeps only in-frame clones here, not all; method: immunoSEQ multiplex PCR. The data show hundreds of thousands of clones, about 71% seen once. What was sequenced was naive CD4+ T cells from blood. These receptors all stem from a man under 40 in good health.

The DNA for the CDR3 is TGTGCCAGCAGTTACGGGACAGGGGCCTACGAGCAGTACTTC. Translating it yields CASSYGTGAYEQYF. V usage is TRBV6-5 and J usage is TRBJ2-7; TRBD1 matches 10 bases. The CDR3 consists of 14 residues. Germline V gene sequence: CDR1 MNHEY, CDR2 SVGAGI. Unmatched junction bases numbered 0, after V lost 2 bases and J lost 2 bases.

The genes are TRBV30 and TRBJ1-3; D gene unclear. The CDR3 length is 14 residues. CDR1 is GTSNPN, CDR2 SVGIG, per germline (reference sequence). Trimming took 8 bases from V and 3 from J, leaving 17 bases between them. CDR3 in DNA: TGTGCCGGGCCCTTAGTCGGACGTGGAAACACCATATATTTT. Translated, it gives CAGPLVGRGNTIYF.

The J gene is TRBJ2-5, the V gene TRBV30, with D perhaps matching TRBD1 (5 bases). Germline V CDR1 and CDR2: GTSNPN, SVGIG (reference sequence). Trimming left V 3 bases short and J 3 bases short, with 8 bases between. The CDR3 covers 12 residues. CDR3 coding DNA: TGTGCCTGGAGGCAGGGCAAAGAGACCCAGTACTTC. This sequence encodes CAWRQGKETQYF. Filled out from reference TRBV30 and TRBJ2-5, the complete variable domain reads SQTIHQWPATLVQPVGSPLSLECTVEGTSNPNLYWYRQAAGRGLQLLFYSVGIGQISSEVPQNLSASRPQDRQFILSSKKLLLSDSGFYLCAWRQGKETQYFGPGTRLLVL.

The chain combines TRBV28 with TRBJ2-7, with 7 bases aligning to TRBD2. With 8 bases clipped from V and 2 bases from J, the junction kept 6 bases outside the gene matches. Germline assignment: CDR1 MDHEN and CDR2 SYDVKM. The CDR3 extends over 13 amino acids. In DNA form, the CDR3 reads TGTGCCAGCTACGGCGGGGGTCCCTACGAGCAGTACTTC. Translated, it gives CASYGGGPYEQYF. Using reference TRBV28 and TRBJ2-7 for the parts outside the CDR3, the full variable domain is DVKVTQSSRYLVKRTGEKVFLECVQDMDHENMFWYRQDPGLGLRLIYFSYDVKMKEKGDIPEGYSVSREKKERFSLILESASTNQTSMYLCASYGGGPYEQYFGPGTRLTVT.

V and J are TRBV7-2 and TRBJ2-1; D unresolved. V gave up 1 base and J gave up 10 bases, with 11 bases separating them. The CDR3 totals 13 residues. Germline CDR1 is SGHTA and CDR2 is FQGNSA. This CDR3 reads CASSLGYPREQFF. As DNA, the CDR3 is TGTGCCAGCAGCTTAGGTTACCCTAGAGAGCAGTTCTTC.

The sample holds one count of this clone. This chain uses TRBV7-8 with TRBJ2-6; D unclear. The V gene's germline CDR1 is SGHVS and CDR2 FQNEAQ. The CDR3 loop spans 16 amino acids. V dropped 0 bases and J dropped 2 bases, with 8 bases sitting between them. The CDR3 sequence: CASSLAAGTGANVLTF. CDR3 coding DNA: TGTGCCAGCAGCTTAGCTGCTGGGACTGGGGCCAACGTCCTGACTTTC.

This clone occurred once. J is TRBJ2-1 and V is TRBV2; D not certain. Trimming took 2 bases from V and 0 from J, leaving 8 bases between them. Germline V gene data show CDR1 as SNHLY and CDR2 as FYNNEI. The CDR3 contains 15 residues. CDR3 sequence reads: CASSEKPRSYNEQFF. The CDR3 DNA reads TGTGCCAGCAGTGAAAAGCCCCGCTCCTACAATGAGCAGTTCTTC.

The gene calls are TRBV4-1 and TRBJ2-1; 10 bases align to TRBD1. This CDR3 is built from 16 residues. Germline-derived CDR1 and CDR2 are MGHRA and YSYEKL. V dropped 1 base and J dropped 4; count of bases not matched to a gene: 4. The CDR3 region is CASSQGDRGSYNEQFF. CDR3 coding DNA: TGCGCCAGCAGCCAAGGGGACAGGGGTTCGTACAATGAGCAGTTCTTC.

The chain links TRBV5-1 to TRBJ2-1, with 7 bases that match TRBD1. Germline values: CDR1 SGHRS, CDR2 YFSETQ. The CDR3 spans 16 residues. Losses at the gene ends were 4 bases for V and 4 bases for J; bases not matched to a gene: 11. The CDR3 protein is CASSRRPGQPYNEQFF. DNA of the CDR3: TGCGCCAGCAGCAGACGACCGGGACAGCCTTACAATGAGCAGTTCTTC.

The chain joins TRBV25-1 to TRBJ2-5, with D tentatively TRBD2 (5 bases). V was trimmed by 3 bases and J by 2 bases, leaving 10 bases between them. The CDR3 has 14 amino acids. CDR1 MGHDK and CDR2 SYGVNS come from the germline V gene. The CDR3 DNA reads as TGTGCCAGCAGTGACCGCGGGCCACAAGAGACCCAGTACTTC. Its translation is CASSDRGPQETQYF. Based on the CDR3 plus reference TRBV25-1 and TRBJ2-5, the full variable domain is EADIYQTPRYLVIGTGKKITLECSQTMGHDKMYWYQQDPGMELHLIHYSYGVNSTEKGDLSSESTVSRIRTEHFPLTLESARPSHTSQYLCASSDRGPQETQYFGPGTRLLVL.

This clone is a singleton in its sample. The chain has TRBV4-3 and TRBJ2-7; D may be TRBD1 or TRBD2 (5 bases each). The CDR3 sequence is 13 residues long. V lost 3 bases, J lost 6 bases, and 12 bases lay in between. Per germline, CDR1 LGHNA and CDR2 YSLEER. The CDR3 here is CASSQGWDAEQYF. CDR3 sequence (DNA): TGCGCCAGCAGCCAGGGGTGGGACGCCGAGCAGTACTTC.

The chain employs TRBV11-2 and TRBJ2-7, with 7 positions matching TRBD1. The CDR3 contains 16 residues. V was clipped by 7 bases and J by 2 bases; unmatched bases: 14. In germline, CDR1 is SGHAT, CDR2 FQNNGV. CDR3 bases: TGTGCCAGCAACCCCATCGTCCGGGACAGACCCTACGAGCAGTACTTC. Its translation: CASNPIVRDRPYEQYF.

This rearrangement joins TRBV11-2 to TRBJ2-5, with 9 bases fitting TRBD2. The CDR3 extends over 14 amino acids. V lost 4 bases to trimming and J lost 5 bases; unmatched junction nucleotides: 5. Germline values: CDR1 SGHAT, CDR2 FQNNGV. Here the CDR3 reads CASSWREGRETQYF. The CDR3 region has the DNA TGTGCCAGCAGCTGGCGGGAGGGCCGGGAGACCCAGTACTTC.

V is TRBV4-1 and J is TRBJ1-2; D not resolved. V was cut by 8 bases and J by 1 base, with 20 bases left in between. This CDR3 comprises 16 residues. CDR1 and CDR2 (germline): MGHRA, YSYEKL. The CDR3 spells CASRSVGSTLNYGYTF. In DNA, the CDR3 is TGCGCCAGCCGCTCAGTGGGGTCTACTCTTAACTATGGCTACACCTTC.

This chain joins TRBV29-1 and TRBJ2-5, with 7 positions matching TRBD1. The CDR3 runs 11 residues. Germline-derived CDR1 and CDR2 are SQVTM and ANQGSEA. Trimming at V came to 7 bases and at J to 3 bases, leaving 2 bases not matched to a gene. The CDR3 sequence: CSGGTEETQYF. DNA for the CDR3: TGCAGCGGGGGGACAGAAGAGACCCAGTACTTC.

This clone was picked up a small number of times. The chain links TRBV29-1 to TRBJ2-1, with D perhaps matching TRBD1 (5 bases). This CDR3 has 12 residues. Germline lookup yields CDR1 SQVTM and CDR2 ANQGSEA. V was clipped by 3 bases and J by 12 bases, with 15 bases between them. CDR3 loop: CSVEMGPTGQFF. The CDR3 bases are TGCAGCGTTGAGATGGGGCCAACTGGGCAGTTCTTC.

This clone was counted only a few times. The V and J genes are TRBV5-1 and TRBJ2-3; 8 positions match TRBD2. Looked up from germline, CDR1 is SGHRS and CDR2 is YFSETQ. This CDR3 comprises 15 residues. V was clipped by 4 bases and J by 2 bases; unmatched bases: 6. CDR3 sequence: CASSVSGGATDTQYF. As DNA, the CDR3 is TGCGCCAGCAGCGTCAGCGGGGGTGCCACAGATACGCAGTATTTT.

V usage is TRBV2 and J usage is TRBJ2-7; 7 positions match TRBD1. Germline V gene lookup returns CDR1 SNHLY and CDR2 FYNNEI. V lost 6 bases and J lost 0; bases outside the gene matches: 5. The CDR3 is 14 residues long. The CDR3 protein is CASSWDRDSYEQYF. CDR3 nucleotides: TGTGCCAGCAGCTGGGACAGAGACTCCTACGAGCAGTACTTC.

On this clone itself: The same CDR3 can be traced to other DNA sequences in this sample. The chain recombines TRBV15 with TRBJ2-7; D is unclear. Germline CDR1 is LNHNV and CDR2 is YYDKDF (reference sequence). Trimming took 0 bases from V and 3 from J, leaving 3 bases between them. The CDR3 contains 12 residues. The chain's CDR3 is CATSRDYYEQYF. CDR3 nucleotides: TGTGCCACCAGCAGAGACTACTACGAGCAGTACTTC.

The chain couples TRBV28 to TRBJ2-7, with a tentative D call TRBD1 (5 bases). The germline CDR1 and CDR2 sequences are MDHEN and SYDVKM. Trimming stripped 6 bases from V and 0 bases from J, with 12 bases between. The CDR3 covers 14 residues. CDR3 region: CASRPKGNSYEQYF. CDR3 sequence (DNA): TGTGCCAGCAGACCCAAGGGGAACTCCTACGAGCAGTACTTC.

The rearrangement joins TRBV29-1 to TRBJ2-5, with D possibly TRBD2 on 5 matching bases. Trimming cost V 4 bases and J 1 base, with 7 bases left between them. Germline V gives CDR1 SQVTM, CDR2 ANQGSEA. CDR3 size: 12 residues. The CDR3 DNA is TGCAGCGTTGTTAGCGTCCAAGAGACCCAGTACTTC. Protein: CSVVSVQETQYF. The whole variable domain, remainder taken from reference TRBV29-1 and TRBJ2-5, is SAVISQKPSRDICQRGTSLTIQCQVDSQVTMMFWYRQQPGQSLTLIATANQGSEATYESGFVIDKFPISRPNLTFSTLTVSNMSPEDSSIYLCSVVSVQETQYFGPGTRLLVL.

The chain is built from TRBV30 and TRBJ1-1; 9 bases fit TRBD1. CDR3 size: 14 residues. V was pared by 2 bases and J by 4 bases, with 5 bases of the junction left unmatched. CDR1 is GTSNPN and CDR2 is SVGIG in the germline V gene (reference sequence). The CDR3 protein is CAWSFGTGSTEAFF. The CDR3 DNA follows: TGTGCCTGGAGTTTCGGGACAGGGAGCACTGAAGCTTTCTTT. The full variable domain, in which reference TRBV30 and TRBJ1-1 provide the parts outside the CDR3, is SQTIHQWPATLVQPVGSPLSLECTVEGTSNPNLYWYRQAAGRGLQLLFYSVGIGQISSEVPQNLSASRPQDRQFILSSKKLLLSDSGFYLCAWSFGTGSTEAFFGQGTRLTVV.

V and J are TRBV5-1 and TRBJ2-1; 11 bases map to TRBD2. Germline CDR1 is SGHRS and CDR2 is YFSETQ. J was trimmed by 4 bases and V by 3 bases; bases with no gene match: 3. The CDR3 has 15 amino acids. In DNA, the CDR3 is TGCGCCAGCAGCTCTAGCGGGGGGCAATACAATGAGCAGTTCTTC. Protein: CASSSSGGQYNEQFF. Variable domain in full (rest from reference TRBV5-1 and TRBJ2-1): KAGVTQTPRYLIKTRGQQVTLSCSPISGHRSVSWYQQTPGQGLQFLFEYFSETQRNKGNFPGRFSGRQFSNSRSEMNVSTLELGDSALYLCASSSSGGQYNEQFFGPGTRLTVL.

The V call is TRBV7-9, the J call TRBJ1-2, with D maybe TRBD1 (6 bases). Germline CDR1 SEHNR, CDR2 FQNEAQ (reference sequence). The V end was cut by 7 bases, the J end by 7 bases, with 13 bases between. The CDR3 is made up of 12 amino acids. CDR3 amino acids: CASTGGAGGYTF. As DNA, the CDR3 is TGTGCCAGCACCGGGGGGGCTGGTGGCTACACCTTC.

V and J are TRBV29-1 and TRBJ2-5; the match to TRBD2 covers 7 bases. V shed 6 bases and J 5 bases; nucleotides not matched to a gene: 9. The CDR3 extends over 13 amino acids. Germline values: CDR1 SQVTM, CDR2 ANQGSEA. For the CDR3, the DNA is TGCAGCGTAGCGGGAAGGCTGGGTGAGACCCAGTACTTC. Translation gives CSVAGRLGETQYF.

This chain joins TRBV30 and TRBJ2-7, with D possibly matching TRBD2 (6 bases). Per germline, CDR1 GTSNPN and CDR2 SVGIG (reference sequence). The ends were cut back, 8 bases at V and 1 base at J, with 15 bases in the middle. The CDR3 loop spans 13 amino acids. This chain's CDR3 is CASRGAGSYEQYF. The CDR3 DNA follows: TGTGCCAGCCGCGGGGCAGGATCCTACGAGCAGTACTTC.

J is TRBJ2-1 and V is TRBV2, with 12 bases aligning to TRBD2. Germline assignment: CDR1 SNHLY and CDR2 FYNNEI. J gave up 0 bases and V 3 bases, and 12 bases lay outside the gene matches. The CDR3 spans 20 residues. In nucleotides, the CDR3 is TGTGCCAGCAGTGATGTCTCCTCTAGCGGGAGGGTGAGCTCCTACAATGAGCAGTTCTTC. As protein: CASSDVSSSGRVSSYNEQFF.

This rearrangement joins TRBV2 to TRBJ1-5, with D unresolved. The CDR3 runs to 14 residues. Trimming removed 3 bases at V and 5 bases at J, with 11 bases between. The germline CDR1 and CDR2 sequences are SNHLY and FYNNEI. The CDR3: CASSESTSDQPQHF. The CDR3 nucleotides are TGTGCCAGCAGTGAGTCCACATCGGATCAGCCCCAGCATTTT.

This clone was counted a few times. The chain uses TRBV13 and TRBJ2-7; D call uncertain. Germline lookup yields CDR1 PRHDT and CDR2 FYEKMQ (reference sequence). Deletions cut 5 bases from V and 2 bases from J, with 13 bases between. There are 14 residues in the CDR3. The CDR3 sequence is CASSPWGNTYEQYF. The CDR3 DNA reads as TGTGCCAGCAGCCCCTGGGGAAATACCTACGAGCAGTACTTC.

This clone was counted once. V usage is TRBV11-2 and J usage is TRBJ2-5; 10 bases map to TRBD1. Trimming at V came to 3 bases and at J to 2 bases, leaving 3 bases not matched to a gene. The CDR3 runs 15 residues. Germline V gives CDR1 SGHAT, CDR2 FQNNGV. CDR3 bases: TGTGCCAGCAGCTTGGCGGACAGGGGGCAAGAGACCCAGTACTTC. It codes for CASSLADRGQETQYF.

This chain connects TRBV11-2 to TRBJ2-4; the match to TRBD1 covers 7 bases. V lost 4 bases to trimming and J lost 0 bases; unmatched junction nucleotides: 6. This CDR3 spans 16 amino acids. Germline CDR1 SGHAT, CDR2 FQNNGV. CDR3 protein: CASSSMTGLAKNIQYF. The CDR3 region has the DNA TGTGCCAGCAGCTCCATGACAGGGCTAGCCAAAAACATTCAGTACTTC.

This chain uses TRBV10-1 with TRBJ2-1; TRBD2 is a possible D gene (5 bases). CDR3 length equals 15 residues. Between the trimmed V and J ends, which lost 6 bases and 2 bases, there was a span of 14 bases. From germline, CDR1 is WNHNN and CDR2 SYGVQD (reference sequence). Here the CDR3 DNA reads TGCGCCAGCAGCCTAAACCGGGGTGCCTACAATGAGCAGTTCTTC. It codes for CASSLNRGAYNEQFF.